Listed here are 3 T cell receptor beta chains from one sample, sequenced in a study of T-cell memory formation after mild COVID-19 (TCRdb year 2021). The library was generated by 5' RACE. The reads were generated on an Illumina NovaSeq 6000. TCRdb ran its own pipeline on the public reads, namely fastp trimming at Q25 and MiXCR clone calling, and kept in-frame beta chains. Each record represents a unique CDR3 protein, reported with the most common genes and DNA among its rows. This sample comprises approximately 340,000 distinct CDR3 sequences, 15% to 20% of them detected only once. The ten largest make up more than 20% of the sample. Material for sequencing was PBMCs or a T cell subset sorted from them (not recorded which). The receptor source for this set is a man between 18 and 35 years old who had mild COVID-19 (a few samples of this study predate the infection). The sample titles of this study are shuffled in the database, so cell type and time point are left out; the donor was told from shared clones.

There are many counts of this clonotype. The CDR3 DNA reads as TGCAGCGTGGGACAGGTTGCCGCGAACACCGGGGAGCTGTTTTTT. Translated: CSVGQVAANTGELFF. The chain has TRBV29-1 and TRBJ2-2, with 8 bases lining up with TRBD1. J gave up 0 bases and V 6 bases, and 6 bases lay outside the gene matches. The CDR3 sequence is 15 residues long. Looked up from germline, CDR1 is SQVTM and CDR2 is ANQGSEA.

This clonotype was recorded a few times. The chain carries TRBV5-1 and TRBJ2-2; D gene ambiguous. Germline V gene data show CDR1 as SGHRS and CDR2 as YFSETQ. This CDR3 contains 14 residues. V lost 2 bases to trimming and J lost 1 base, with 6 bases between them. CDR3 sequence: CASSFGQNTGELFF. The CDR3 DNA reads TGCGCCAGCAGCTTCGGCCAGAACACCGGGGAGCTGTTTTTT.

Notes on this clonotype: The junction shows a germline mismatch at one end, possibly a read error. This rearrangement joins TRBV7-9 to TRBJ1-2; possible D gene TRBD1, 6 bases. This CDR3 is built from 16 residues. CDR1 is SEHNR, CDR2 FQNEAQ, per germline (reference sequence). The CDR3 protein is CASSLPSGRGTAGYTF. The CDR3 DNA reads as TGTGCAAGCAGCCTACCCTCTGGCAGGGGAACTGCTGGCTACACCTTC.